Each of the 30 T cell receptor beta chains below was sequenced from the same sample in a study of tumor and adjacent non-tumor tissue in lung cancer. The library came from three nested PCR rounds adapted from ARM-PCR protocols. TCRdb re-called the multiplex PCR reads with MiXCR, one entry per CDR3 protein. The repertoire holds 90,000 to 110,000 distinct CDR3 sequences, 75% seen once, with 37% in the top ten. The template was RNA from unsorted bulk tissue. Material: lung tumor tissue. The source of these receptors is a woman aged 60 to 75 with non-small cell lung cancer.

This clonotype appeared many times. This rearrangement joins TRBV6-1 to TRBJ2-1, with 9 bases aligning to TRBD2. The CDR3 loop spans 13 amino acids. CDR1 is MNHNS and CDR2 is SASEGT in the germline V gene. The V gene end was trimmed by 9 bases and the J gene end by 5 bases; junction bases not matched to a gene: 5. Here the CDR3 reads CASTGLAHNEQFF. In nucleotides, the CDR3 is TGTGCCAGTACGGGACTAGCACACAATGAGCAGTTCTTC.

The chain combines TRBV11-2 with TRBJ2-2; D not certain. Germline V gene sequence: CDR1 SGHAT, CDR2 FQNNGV. V was clipped by 5 bases and J by 5 bases, with 6 bases between them. The CDR3 covers 12 residues. CDR3 region: CASSVDTGELFF. In DNA form, the CDR3 reads TGTGCCAGCAGCGTGGATACCGGGGAGCTGTTTTTT.

A word on this clonotype: A clone one base away is much larger, so this may be a read error. The chain carries TRBV6-5 and TRBJ2-5; D is unclear. The CDR3 runs to 11 residues. The ends were cut back, 7 bases at V and 3 bases at J, with 6 bases in the middle. Germline CDR1 reads MNHEY; CDR2 reads SVGAGI. CDR3 DNA sequence: TGTGCCAGCATCGCTGAAGAGACCCAGTACTTC. Its translation is CASIAEETQYF.

V gene TRBV7-9 combines with J gene TRBJ2-1; TRBD2 aligns across 15 bases. The CDR3 spans 17 residues. Germline trimming cut 2 bases from V and 5 bases from J; bases unmatched to any gene: 4. The V gene's germline CDR1 is SEHNR and CDR2 FQNEAQ (reference sequence). The CDR3: CASSLYGTSGRNNEQFF. The CDR3 DNA follows: TGTGCCAGCAGCTTATACGGGACTAGCGGGAGGAACAATGAGCAGTTCTTC.

This clonotype has just one count. One end of the junction is discordant with germline, which a read error may explain. The genes are TRBV28 and TRBJ2-5; 8 nucleotides align to TRBD2. This CDR3 has 14 amino acids. Germline V CDR1 and CDR2: MDHEN, SYDVKM. The CDR3 DNA reads as TGTGCCAGCAGTCTCTCCCACGGGGGGGAGACCCAATACTTC. This gives the protein CASSLSHGGETQYF.

Turning to this clonotype: Relative to the germline gene, one junction end is altered; a read error may explain this. The chain has TRBV20-1 and TRBJ1-1; D is uncertain. Germline CDR1 reads DFQATT; CDR2 reads SNEGSKA (reference sequence). There are 15 residues in the CDR3. This chain's CDR3 is CSANGGNSGNTEAFF. DNA for the CDR3: TGCAGCGCTAACGGCGGGAACAGTGGGAACACTGAAGCTTTCTTT.

Details on this clonotype: The conserved phenylalanine or tryptophan normally closing the CDR3 is absent here, so this likely arose from a read error. CDR3 amino acids: CASSYNDSGANVLTS. In nucleotides, the CDR3 is TGTGCCAGCAGTTACAACGACTCTGGGGCCAACGTCCTGACTTCC. This chain joins TRBV6-2 or TRBV6-3 and TRBJ2-6; D remains unclear. This CDR3 comprises 15 residues. The ends were cut back, 2 bases at V and 0 bases at J, with 5 bases in the middle. Germline V lookup: CDR1 MNHEY, CDR2 SVGEGT.

At least ten counts were recorded for this clonotype. The gene calls are TRBV6-5 and TRBJ1-1, with D perhaps TRBD1 (5 bases). This CDR3 is built from 14 residues. With 6 bases removed from V and 1 base from J, the gap between germline ends came to 12 bases. Germline CDR1 and CDR2: MNHEY and SVGAGI. CDR3 region: CASRPPGTNTEAFF. The CDR3 DNA sequence: TGTGCCAGCAGACCACCGGGGACGAACACTGAAGCTTTCTTT.

The table lists this clonotype with a count of one. A read error may explain this, as a much larger clone is one base away. This chain connects TRBV20-1 to TRBJ2-3; unclear D gene. Germline V lookup: CDR1 DFQATT, CDR2 SNEGSKA (reference sequence). This CDR3 comprises 16 residues. Trimming stripped 0 bases from V and 3 bases from J, with 16 bases between. CDR3 loop: CSARDPAIRSTDTQYF. The DNA for the CDR3 is TGCAGTGCTAGAGATCCCGCTATCAGATCGACAGATACGCAGTATTTT.

The table lists this clonotype with a few counts. The chain employs TRBV7-2 and TRBJ1-3; D call uncertain. The CDR3 sequence is 13 residues long. V dropped 5 bases and J dropped 7 bases, with 12 bases sitting between them. Germline V gives CDR1 SGHTA, CDR2 FQGNSA. CDR3 sequence reads: CASSRVIGNTIYF. The DNA of the CDR3 is TGTGCCAGCAGCCGGGTAATCGGGAACACCATATATTTT.

Worth noting for this clonotype: The CDR3 carries no conserved terminal phenylalanine or tryptophan, so it likely arises from a read error. The chain recombines TRBV20-1 with TRBJ1-5; maybe TRBD1 (6 bases). The CDR3 totals 15 residues. CDR1 is DFQATT and CDR2 is SNEGSKA in the germline V gene (reference sequence). In DNA form, the CDR3 reads TGCAGTACTAGAGATCAGACCCAGGGGAATCAGCCCCAGCATCCT. Its translation is CSTRDQTQGNQPQHP.

This clonotype has a handful of counts. A much more abundant neighbour one base away suggests this may be a read error. V usage is TRBV6-5 and J usage is TRBJ2-3; D possibly corresponds to TRBD2 (6 bases). The CDR3 length is 14 residues. Trimming removed 5 bases from V and 5 bases from J, with 14 bases in between. CDR1 MNHEY and CDR2 SVGAGI come from the germline V gene. The CDR3 loop reads CASSTGDAIDTQYF. The CDR3, as DNA: TGTGCCAGCAGTACGGGGGATGCGATAGATACGCAGTATTTT.

On this clonotype itself: A much bigger clone sits one base away, suggesting this may be a read error. This chain joins TRBV4-3 and TRBJ2-1; 9 positions agree with TRBD2. Trimming took 3 bases from V and 7 from J; bases not matched to a gene: 4. CDR3 length: 14 residues. Germline CDR1 LGHNA, CDR2 YSLEER. This chain's CDR3 is CASSHSGSQNEQFF. CDR3 coding DNA: TGCGCCAGCAGCCATAGCGGGAGCCAGAATGAGCAGTTCTTC.

As to this clonotype: Given a much more abundant clone one base away, this may be a read error. The V and J genes are TRBV4-1 and TRBJ1-1; D remains unclear. Germline V gene lookup returns CDR1 MGHRA and CDR2 YSYEKL. The CDR3 consists of 15 residues. The CDR3 DNA reads as TGCGCCTGCAGCCAAGTTGGGAATATGAACACTGAAGCTTTCTTT. This gives the protein CACSQVGNMNTEAFF.

Points on this clonotype: Here the CDR3 omits its conserved ending phenylalanine or tryptophan, so a read error is the likely source. This chain uses TRBV6-1 with TRBJ2-1, with 8 bases identical to TRBD2. The CDR3 loop spans 15 amino acids. The germline V gene has CDR1 MNHNS and CDR2 SASEGT. The CDR3 coding sequence is TGTGCCCGCAGTGAAGACGGGGGGGGCTACAATGAGCAGTTCCTC. It encodes CARSEDGGGYNEQFL.

Regarding this clonotype: Germline and junction disagree at one end, which may indicate a read error. The rearrangement uses TRBV20-1 and TRBJ2-7; D ambiguous. This CDR3 comprises 11 residues. The V gene's germline CDR1 is DFQATT and CDR2 SNEGSKA (reference sequence). The CDR3 spells CCARTRYEQYF. CDR3 DNA: TGCTGTGCTAGGACCCGCTACGAGCAGTACTTC.

As to this clonotype: This may stem from a read error, because a much larger clone lies one nucleotide away. The chain combines TRBV6-2 or TRBV6-3 with TRBJ2-1, with a possible D match to TRBD2 (5 bases). V dropped 5 bases and J dropped 2 bases, with 10 bases sitting between them. The CDR3 contains 14 residues. Germline V lookup: CDR1 MNHEY, CDR2 SVGEGT. CDR3 sequence: CASSPELAYNEQFF. DNA of the CDR3: TGTGCCAGCAGTCCGGAACTAGCCTACAATGAGCAGTTCTTC.

The chain uses TRBV11-3 and TRBJ2-1; the D gene could be TRBD1 or TRBD2 (6 bases each). The CDR3 runs to 15 residues. V was pared by 8 bases and J by 6 bases, with 20 bases between. The germline V gene has CDR1 SGHNT and CDR2 YENEEA. The CDR3 is CASDHLVRGANEQFF. CDR3 sequence (DNA): TGTGCCAGCGACCACTTAGTGAGGGGGGCCAATGAGCAGTTCTTC.

As regards this clonotype: One junction end does not reproduce the germline sequence, and a read error may be involved. CDR3 in amino acids: CASSSDSFRDEEYF. CDR3 bases: TGTGCCAGCAGCTCTGACTCTTTTAGGGACGAGGAGTACTTC. V gene TRBV11-2 combines with J gene TRBJ2-7, with D possibly being TRBD1 or TRBD2 (5 bases each). The germline CDR1 and CDR2 sequences are SGHAT and FQNNGV. CDR3 length: 14 residues.

On this clonotype itself: One end of the junction fails to match germline, which may point to a read error. The rearrangement uses TRBV28 and TRBJ2-7; no clear D gene. The CDR3 is 15 amino acids. Germline CDR1 MDHEN, CDR2 SYDVKM. CDR3 loop: CASSLALSRHAERYF. The CDR3 nucleotides are TGTGCCAGCAGTTTAGCCCTGAGCCGGCATGCCGAGCGGTACTTC.

Remarks on this clonotype: One end of the junction fails to match germline, which may point to a read error. The chain uses TRBV11-3 and TRBJ2-1, with D maybe TRBD2 (6 bases). Germline values: CDR1 SGHNT, CDR2 YENEEA. The CDR3 runs 17 residues. CDR3 loop: CAISLELTSVSHNEQFF. The CDR3 DNA is TGTGCCATCAGCTTAGAGTTGACTAGTGTGAGCCACAACGAGCAGTTCTTC.

This chain links TRBV11-1 with TRBJ2-1; D perhaps matches TRBD2 (5 bases). The length of the CDR3 is 13 residues. CDR1 is SGHAT and CDR2 is FQDESV in the germline V gene (reference sequence). With 7 bases removed from V and 16 bases from J, the gap between germline ends came to 23 bases. The CDR3 protein is CASNRLVGSYQFF. Here the CDR3 DNA reads TGTGCCAGCAACCGCCTAGTGGGGAGCTATCAATTCTTC.

A note on this clonotype: It may be a read error: a sequence one base away is much more abundant. The V call is TRBV6-1, the J call TRBJ1-1, with unresolved D. The length of the CDR3 is 12 residues. V gave up 7 bases and J gave up 8 bases, with 14 bases separating them. In germline, CDR1 is MNHNS, CDR2 SASEGT. Written as DNA, the CDR3 is TGTGCCAGCACCCATAGTGTTACCGAAGCTTTCTTT. Translated, it gives CASTHSVTEAFF.

This clonotype was seen at least ten times. In this CDR3 the conserved last residue, phenylalanine or tryptophan, is missing, so a read error is likely. J is TRBJ2-3 and V is TRBV11-2, with 10 nucleotides matching TRBD2. The CDR3 sequence is 16 residues long. The germline CDR1 and CDR2 sequences are SGHAT and FQNNGV. The V segment lost 5 bases and the J segment 1 base; nucleotides outside the gene matches: 6. Here the CDR3 reads CASSRTLAGGTDTQYS. In DNA form, the CDR3 reads TGTGCCAGCAGCCGAACTCTAGCGGGGGGCACAGATACGCAGTATTCT.

In its sample, this clonotype was seen a few times. One end of the junction is discordant with germline, which a read error may explain. Here the CDR3 reads CACTGEYNSPFHF. In nucleotides, the CDR3 is TGTGCATGTACAGGGGAATATAATTCACCCTTCCACTTT. The chain combines TRBV30 with TRBJ1-6, with 7 positions matching TRBD1. CDR1 GTSNPN and CDR2 SVGIG come from the germline V gene (reference sequence). The CDR3 runs to 13 residues.

This clonotype came up a few times. The genes are TRBV30 and TRBJ2-1; D ambiguous. This CDR3 has 11 amino acids. With 2 bases removed from V and 12 bases from J, the gap between germline ends came to 11 bases. Germline CDR1 GTSNPN, CDR2 SVGIG (reference sequence). DNA for the CDR3: TGTGCCTGGAGTCCACTGTCGGTGCAGTTCTTC. Translation gives CAWSPLSVQFF.

On this clonotype: The CDR3 does not close with the conserved phenylalanine or tryptophan, likely indicating a read error. The limits of the CDR3 on the DNA are not certain, so only TCRdb's listed CDR3 is given. This sequence joins TRBV12-3 or TRBV12-4 and TRBJ1-2. Ends included, the CDR3 has 15 residues. The CDR3 loop is CVSRLGSGANNGYIS.

The V gene is TRBV29-1, the J gene TRBJ2-5, with D possibly being TRBD2 (5 bases). Germline V gene data show CDR1 as SQVTM and CDR2 as ANQGSEA. This CDR3 has 12 residues. V dropped 7 bases and J dropped 14 bases, with 23 bases sitting between them. CDR3 amino acids: CSGGVGWEIQYF. CDR3 DNA sequence: TGCAGCGGCGGCGTAGGGTGGGAGATCCAATACTTC. Full variable domain (outside the CDR3, taken from reference TRBV29-1 and TRBJ2-5): SAVISQKPSRDICQRGTSLTIQCQVDSQVTMMFWYRQQPGQSLTLIATANQGSEATYESGFVIDKFPISRPNLTFSTLTVSNMSPEDSSIYLCSGGVGWEIQYFGPGTRLLVL.

Concerning this clonotype: It may be a read error: a sequence one base away is much more abundant. The chain couples TRBV6-5 to TRBJ2-2; 7 nucleotides align to TRBD1. V lost 10 bases to trimming and J lost 3 bases; unmatched junction nucleotides: 11. Germline V lookup: CDR1 MNHEY, CDR2 SVGAGI. The CDR3 totals 15 residues. CDR3 residues: CANSPDRVDTGELFF. CDR3 sequence (DNA): TGTGCCAACAGCCCCGACAGGGTTGACACCGGGGAGCTGTTTTTT.

Points on this clonotype: It is likely a read error, because the conserved phenylalanine at the end of the CDR3 is missing. CDR3: CSAINSREGRDTQYS. The CDR3 DNA reads as TGCAGTGCTATTAATAGCAGGGAAGGGAGAGACACTCAGTACTCC. This chain links TRBV20-1 with TRBJ2-4, with D possibly being TRBD1 or TRBD2 (5 bases each). This CDR3 contains 15 residues. The V and J ends lost 4 bases and 12 bases respectively, with 25 bases between them. Germline V gene lookup returns CDR1 DFQATT and CDR2 SNEGSKA (reference sequence).